This TCR beta chain came from a study of cytomegalovirus exposure and HLA in healthy donors. The ends lost 8 bases at V and 4 bases at J; junction bases unmatched: 6. The CDR3 runs to 13 residues. CDR1 MNHEY and CDR2 SMNVEV come from the germline V gene (reference sequence). The PCR used 60 Vbeta and 13 Jbeta primers. Repertoires were generated with immunoSEQ multiplex PCR, while TCRdb's copy carries only in-frame clones and drops some. The sample contains 150,000 to 200,000 clones, 77% of which appear only once. The receptor's source is a woman in her thirties in good health and CMV-seropositive. The genes are TRBV27 and TRBJ2-7; 9 bases align to TRBD1. The specimen sequenced was PBMCs. The CDR3 bases are TGTGCCAGCGGGTACAGGGGGCAGTACGAGCAGTACTTC. This translates into CASGYRGQYEQYF.